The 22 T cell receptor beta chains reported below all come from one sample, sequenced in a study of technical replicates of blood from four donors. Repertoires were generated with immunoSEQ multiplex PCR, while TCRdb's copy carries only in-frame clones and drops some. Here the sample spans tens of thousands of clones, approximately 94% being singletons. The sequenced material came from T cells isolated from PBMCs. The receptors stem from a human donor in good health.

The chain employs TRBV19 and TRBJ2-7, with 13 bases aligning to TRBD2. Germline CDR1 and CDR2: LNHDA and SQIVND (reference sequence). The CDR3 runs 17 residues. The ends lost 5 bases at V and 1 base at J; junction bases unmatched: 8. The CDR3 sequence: CASSSRTSGRASYEQYF. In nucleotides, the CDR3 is TGTGCCAGTAGTTCACGGACTAGCGGGAGAGCTTCCTACGAGCAGTACTTC.

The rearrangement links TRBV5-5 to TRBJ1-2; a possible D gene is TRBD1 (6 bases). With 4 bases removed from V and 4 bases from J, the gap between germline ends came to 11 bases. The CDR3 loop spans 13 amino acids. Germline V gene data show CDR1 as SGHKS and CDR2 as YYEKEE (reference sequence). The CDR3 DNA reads TGTGCCAGCAGCAAGGACAGTTTCTATGGCTACACCTTC. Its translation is CASSKDSFYGYTF.

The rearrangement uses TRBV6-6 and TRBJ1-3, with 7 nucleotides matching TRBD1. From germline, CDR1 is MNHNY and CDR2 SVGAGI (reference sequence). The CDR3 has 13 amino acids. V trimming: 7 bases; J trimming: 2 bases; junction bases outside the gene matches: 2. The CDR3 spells CASTTGAGNTIYF. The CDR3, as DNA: TGTGCCAGCACCACAGGGGCTGGAAACACCATATATTTT.

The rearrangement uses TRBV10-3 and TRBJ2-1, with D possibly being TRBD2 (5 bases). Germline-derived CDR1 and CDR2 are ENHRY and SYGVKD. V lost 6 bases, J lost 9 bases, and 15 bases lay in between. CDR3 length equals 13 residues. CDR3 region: CAIRTLDGSEQFF. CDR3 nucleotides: TGTGCCATCAGAACACTAGATGGTTCTGAGCAGTTCTTC.

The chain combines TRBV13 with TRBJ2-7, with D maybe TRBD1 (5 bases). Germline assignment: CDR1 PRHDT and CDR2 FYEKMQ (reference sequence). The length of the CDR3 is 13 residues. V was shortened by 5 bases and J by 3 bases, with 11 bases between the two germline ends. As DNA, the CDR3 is TGTGCCAGCAGCCTAAGGGGAATCTACGAGCAGTACTTC. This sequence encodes CASSLRGIYEQYF.

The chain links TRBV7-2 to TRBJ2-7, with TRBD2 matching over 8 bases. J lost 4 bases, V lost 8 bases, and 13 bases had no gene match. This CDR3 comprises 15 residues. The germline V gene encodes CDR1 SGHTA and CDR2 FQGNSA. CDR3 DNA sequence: TGTGCCAGCTTACCCACAGCGGGAGTAGAATACGAGCAGTACTTC. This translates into CASLPTAGVEYEQYF.

Here the CDR3 DNA reads TGTGCCAGCAGTCAAGCGGGAGCCAGCTCCTACGAGCAGTACTTC. Translation gives CASSQAGASSYEQYF. V gene TRBV27 combines with J gene TRBJ2-7, with 8 bases aligning to TRBD2. This CDR3 is built from 15 residues. With V trimmed by 5 bases and J by 0 bases, 6 bases remained unmatched. Germline V gene lookup returns CDR1 MNHEY and CDR2 SMNVEV (reference sequence).

The CDR3 here is CASTGLEGMGYNEQFF. Here the CDR3 DNA reads TGTGCCAGCACCGGTTTGGAGGGGATGGGCTACAATGAGCAGTTCTTC. The chain joins TRBV28 to TRBJ2-1, with D possibly matching TRBD2 (6 bases). Germline V CDR1 and CDR2: MDHEN, SYDVKM. The V end was cut by 7 bases, the J end by 3 bases, with 19 bases between. This CDR3 has 16 amino acids.

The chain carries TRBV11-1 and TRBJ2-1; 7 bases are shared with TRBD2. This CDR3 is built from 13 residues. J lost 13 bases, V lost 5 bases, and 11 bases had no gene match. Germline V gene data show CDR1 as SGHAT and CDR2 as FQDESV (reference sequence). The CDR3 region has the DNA TGTGCCAGCAGCAGCGGACTAGGATCTTATCAGTTCTTC. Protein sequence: CASSSGLGSYQFF.

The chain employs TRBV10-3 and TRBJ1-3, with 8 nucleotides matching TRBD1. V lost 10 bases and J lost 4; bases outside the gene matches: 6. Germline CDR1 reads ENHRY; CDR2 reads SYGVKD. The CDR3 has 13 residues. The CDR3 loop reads CATVRDRGNTIYF. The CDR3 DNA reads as TGTGCCACAGTCCGGGACAGGGGAAACACCATATATTTT.

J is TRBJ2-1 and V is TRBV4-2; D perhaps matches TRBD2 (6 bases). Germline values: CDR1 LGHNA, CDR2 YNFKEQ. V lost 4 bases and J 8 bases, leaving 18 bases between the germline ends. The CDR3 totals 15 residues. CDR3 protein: CASSPPGLAIYEQFF. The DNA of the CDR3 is TGTGCCAGCAGCCCCCCCGGCCTAGCGATCTATGAGCAGTTCTTC.

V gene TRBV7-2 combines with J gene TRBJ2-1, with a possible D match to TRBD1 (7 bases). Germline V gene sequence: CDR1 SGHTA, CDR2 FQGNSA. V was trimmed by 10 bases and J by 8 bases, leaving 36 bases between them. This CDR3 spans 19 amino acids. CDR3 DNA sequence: TGTGCCACAAGGAGGGTCGTGTTAGGACGGGGACAGCGCCTTTATGAGCAGTTCTTC. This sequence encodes CATRRVVLGRGQRLYEQFF.

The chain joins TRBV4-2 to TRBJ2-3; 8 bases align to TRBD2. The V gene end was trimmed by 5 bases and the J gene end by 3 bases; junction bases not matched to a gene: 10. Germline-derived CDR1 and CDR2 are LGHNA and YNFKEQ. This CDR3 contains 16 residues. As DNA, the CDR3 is TGTGCCAGCAGCTCCTATAGCGGGACGTTGACAGATACGCAGTATTTT. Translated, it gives CASSSYSGTLTDTQYF.

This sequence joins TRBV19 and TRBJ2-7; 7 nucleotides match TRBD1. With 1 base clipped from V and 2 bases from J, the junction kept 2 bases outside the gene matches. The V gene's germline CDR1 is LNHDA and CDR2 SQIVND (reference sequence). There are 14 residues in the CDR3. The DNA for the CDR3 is TGTGCCAGTAGTATAGGGACAGGCCCCTACGAGCAGTACTTC. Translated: CASSIGTGPYEQYF.

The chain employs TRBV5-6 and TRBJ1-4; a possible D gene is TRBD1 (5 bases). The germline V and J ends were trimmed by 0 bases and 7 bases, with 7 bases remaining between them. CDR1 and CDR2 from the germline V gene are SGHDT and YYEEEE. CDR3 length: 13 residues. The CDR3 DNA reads TGTGCCAGCAGCTTGGGGGGCGGTGAAAAACTGTTTTTT. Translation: CASSLGGGEKLFF.

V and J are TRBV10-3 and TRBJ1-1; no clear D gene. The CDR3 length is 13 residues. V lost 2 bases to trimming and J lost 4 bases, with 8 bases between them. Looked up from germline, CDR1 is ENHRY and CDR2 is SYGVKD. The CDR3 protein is CAISEVRVTEAFF. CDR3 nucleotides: TGTGCCATCAGTGAGGTTCGGGTCACTGAAGCTTTCTTT.

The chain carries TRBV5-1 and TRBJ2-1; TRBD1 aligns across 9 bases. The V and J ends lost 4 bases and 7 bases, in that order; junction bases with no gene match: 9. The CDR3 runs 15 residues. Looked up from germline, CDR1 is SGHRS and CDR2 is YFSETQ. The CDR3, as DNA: TGCGCCAGCAGCCCGAGGGGGGACAGGGTGAATGAGCAGTTCTTC. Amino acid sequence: CASSPRGDRVNEQFF.

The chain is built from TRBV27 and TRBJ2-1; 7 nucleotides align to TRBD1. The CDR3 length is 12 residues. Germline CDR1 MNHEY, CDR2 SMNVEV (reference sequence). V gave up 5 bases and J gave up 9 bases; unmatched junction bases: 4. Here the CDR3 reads CASSPQGVEQFF. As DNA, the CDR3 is TGTGCCAGCAGTCCCCAGGGGGTTGAGCAGTTCTTC.

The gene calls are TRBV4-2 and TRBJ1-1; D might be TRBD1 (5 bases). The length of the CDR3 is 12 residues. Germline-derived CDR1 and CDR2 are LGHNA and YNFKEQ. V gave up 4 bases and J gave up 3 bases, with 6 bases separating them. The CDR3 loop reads CASSPGYTEAFF. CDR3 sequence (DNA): TGTGCCAGCAGCCCAGGGTACACTGAAGCTTTCTTT.

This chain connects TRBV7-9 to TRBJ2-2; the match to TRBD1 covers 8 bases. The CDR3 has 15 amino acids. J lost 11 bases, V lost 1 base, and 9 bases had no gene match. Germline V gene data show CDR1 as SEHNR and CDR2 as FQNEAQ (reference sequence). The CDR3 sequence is CASSLVGQGRTELFF. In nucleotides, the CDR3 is TGTGCCAGCAGCTTAGTAGGACAGGGTCGCACCGAGCTGTTTTTT.

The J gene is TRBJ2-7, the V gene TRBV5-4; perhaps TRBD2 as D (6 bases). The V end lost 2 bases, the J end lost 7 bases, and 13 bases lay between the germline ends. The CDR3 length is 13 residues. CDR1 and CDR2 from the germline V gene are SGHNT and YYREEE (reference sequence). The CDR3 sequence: CASSLQAGREQYF. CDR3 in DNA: TGTGCCAGCAGCTTACAGGCGGGGCGGGAGCAGTACTTC. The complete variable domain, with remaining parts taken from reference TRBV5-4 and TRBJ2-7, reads ETGVTQSPTHLIKTRGQQVTLRCSSQSGHNTVSWYQQALGQGPQFIFQYYREEENGRGNFPPRFSGLQFPNYSSELNVNALELDDSALYLCASSLQAGREQYFGPGTRLTVT.

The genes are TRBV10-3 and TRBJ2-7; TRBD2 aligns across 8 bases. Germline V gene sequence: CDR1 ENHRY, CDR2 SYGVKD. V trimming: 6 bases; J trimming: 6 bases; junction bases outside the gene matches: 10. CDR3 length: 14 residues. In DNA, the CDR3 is TGTGCCATCAGCCCCGGGACTAGTTCTTTCGAGCAGTACTTC. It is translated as CAISPGTSSFEQYF.